This T cell receptor (beta chain) emerged from a study of blood T cells in healthy people across ages. General study points: Per million T cells, the diversity of TCR beta decreased roughly linearly as age advanced. Comparison with aged donors showed that long-lived donors had more naive CD4+ cells and higher diversity.

Notes on this clonotype: The target antigen is unknown.

The germline V gene encodes CDR1 SQVTM and CDR2 ANQGSEA. The CDR3 consists of 15 residues. Trimming took 3 bases from V and 3 from J; bases not matched to a gene: 2. Using a J-beta primer mix together with a sample-barcoded 5' primer, a second PCR was run for roughly 7 to 11 cycles. TCRdb itself ran the 5' RACE reads through MiXCR, one entry per CDR3 protein. The data show about 620,000 distinct CDR3 sequences, with under 25% seen just once and 3% to 4% held by the top ten. A minimum of 5 micrograms of total RNA was extracted per sample. Specimen: blood. This sequence originates from a man between 65 and 80 years old in good health. The chain employs TRBV29-1 and TRBJ2-3, with 14 nucleotides matching TRBD2. The CDR3 nucleotides read TGCAGCGTTGAGGGACTAGCGGGAGAAACAGATACGCAGTATTTT. Protein sequence: CSVEGLAGETDTQYF.